In its sample, the clone carrying this TCR beta chain was seen once. This CDR3 contains 12 residues. V was trimmed by 1 base and J by 4 bases, leaving 7 bases between them. Germline CDR1 reads GTSNPN; CDR2 reads SVGIG (reference sequence). The record originates from a study of control samples from healthy donors and cancer patients. Only in-frame clones appear in the TCRdb table, and some are missing; sequencing was by immunoSEQ multiplex PCR. The top ten hold roughly 1.9% of the sample, which has some 130,000 clones, roughly 90% seen once. This receptor was obtained from a woman aged 45-65 years in good health. The specimen was blood. The gene calls are TRBV30 and TRBJ1-2; D uncertain. Here the CDR3 DNA reads TGTGCCTGGAGTGAAACGAGCTATGGCTACACCTTC. This encodes CAWSETSYGYTF.